The source of this T cell receptor beta chain is a study of blood T cell repertoires in COVID-19. This clone was observed a single time. Original analysis: Amplified reference gene primers provided the basis for estimating nucleated cell counts. Measured with immunoSEQ multiplex PCR; TCRdb has only the in-frame clones, and not every one. V and J calls and clone size are as listed in that table; D and trimming were resolved from the DNA. The sample carries fewer than 250,000 clones, 70% to 90% recorded once. The CDR3 loop spans 17 amino acids. Germline values: CDR1 SEHNR, CDR2 FQNEAQ (reference sequence). Trimming cost V 4 bases and J 1 base, with 18 bases left between them.

V gene TRBV7-9 combines with J gene TRBJ2-3; the D gene is possibly TRBD2 (6 bases). The clonotype comes from an older woman with active or convalescent COVID-19. The sequenced sample consisted of peripheral blood. The CDR3, as DNA: TGTGCCAGCAGCTCGGGGACTGATAAGCGAGGCACAGATACGCAGTATTTT. Its translation is CASSSGTDKRGTDTQYF.